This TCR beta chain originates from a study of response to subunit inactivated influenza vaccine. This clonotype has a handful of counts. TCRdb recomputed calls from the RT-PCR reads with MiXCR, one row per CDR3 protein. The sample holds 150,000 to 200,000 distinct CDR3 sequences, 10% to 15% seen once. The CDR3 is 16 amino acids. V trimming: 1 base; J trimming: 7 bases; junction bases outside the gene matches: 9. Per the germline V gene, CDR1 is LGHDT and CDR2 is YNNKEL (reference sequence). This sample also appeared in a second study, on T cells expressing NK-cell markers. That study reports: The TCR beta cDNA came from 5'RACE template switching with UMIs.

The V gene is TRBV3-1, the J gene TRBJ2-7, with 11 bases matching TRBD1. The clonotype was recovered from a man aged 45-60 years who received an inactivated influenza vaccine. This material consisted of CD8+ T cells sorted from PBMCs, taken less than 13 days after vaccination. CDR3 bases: TGTGCCAGCAGCCAAGGGATTGGACAGGGGGCTTGGGAGCAGTACTTC. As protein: CASSQGIGQGAWEQYF.